What follows are 19 T cell receptor beta chains derived from one specimen sequenced in a study of blood T cell repertoires in COVID-19. Assay used: immunoSEQ multiplex PCR; TCRdb lists only in-frame clones, some missing. This sample carries some 340,000 clones, about four fifths of them seen once, and the ten largest clones take about 2.7%. The sequenced sample was peripheral blood. These receptors all stem from a man aged 25-45 years with active or convalescent COVID-19.

V is TRBV19 and J is TRBJ1-4; 7 bases line up with TRBD1. There are 14 residues in the CDR3. Germline V gives CDR1 LNHDA, CDR2 SQIVND (reference sequence). The junction had 7 bases not matched to a gene; V was cut back by 10 bases and J by 2 bases. The CDR3: CATGQERTNEKLFF. The CDR3 DNA sequence: TGTGCCACCGGACAGGAACGGACTAATGAAAAACTGTTTTTT.

This rearrangement joins TRBV5-1 to TRBJ2-5; 7 bases are shared with TRBD1. Unmatched junction bases numbered 5, after V lost 1 base and J lost 2 bases. Germline V CDR1 and CDR2: SGHRS, YFSETQ. This CDR3 is built from 15 residues. For the CDR3, the DNA is TGCGCCAGCAGCTTGTCAGGGGGTCGGCAAGAGACCCAGTACTTC. It yields the protein CASSLSGGRQETQYF.

This sequence joins TRBV7-9 and TRBJ2-7; 9 nucleotides align to TRBD1. CDR1 is SEHNR, CDR2 FQNEAQ, per germline (reference sequence). Losses at the gene ends were 2 bases for V and 4 bases for J; bases not matched to a gene: 6. The length of the CDR3 is 15 residues. The CDR3 DNA is TGTGCCAGCAGCTTAAAGGGACAGGGTTATTACGAGCAGTACTTC. Protein product: CASSLKGQGYYEQYF.

This chain links TRBV5-1 with TRBJ2-3; D might be TRBD2 (7 bases). V dropped 5 bases and J dropped 2 bases, with 15 bases sitting between them. This CDR3 comprises 15 residues. The germline gives CDR1 SGHRS, CDR2 YFSETQ. CDR3 sequence (DNA): TGCGCCAGCAGGAGGTGGGAGGGGGACACAGATACGCAGTATTTT. Its translation is CASRRWEGDTDTQYF.

The rearrangement uses TRBV4-2 and TRBJ1-3, with D possibly matching TRBD1 (5 bases). Trimming took off 2 bases at V and 0 bases at J, with 23 bases between the two ends. CDR3 size: 20 residues. Per germline, CDR1 LGHNA and CDR2 YNFKEQ. CDR3 bases: TGTGCCAGCAGCCAAATCCCGTGGGGGGGGGTTCAATCCTCTGGAAACACCATATATTTT. This gives the protein CASSQIPWGGVQSSGNTIYF.

V and J are TRBV2 and TRBJ1-2; possible D gene TRBD1, 5 bases. The CDR3 runs 13 residues. Trimming cost V 7 bases and J 4 bases, with 13 bases left between them. Germline V lookup: CDR1 SNHLY, CDR2 FYNNEI. The CDR3 DNA sequence: TGTGCCAGCACCTCGGACAAAATCTATGGCTACACCTTC. Its translation: CASTSDKIYGYTF. Filled out from reference TRBV2 and TRBJ1-2, the complete variable domain reads EPEVTQTPSHQVTQMGQEVILRCVPISNHLYFYWYRQILGQKVEFLVSFYNNEISEKSEIFDDQFSVERPDGSNFTLKIRSTKLEDSAMYFCASTSDKIYGYTFGSGTRLTVV.

The chain combines TRBV25-1 with TRBJ1-2; D perhaps matches TRBD1 (6 bases). CDR3 size: 14 residues. Germline V gives CDR1 MGHDK, CDR2 SYGVNS. The germline V and J ends were trimmed by 3 bases and 10 bases, with 18 bases remaining between them. The CDR3 is CASSDLRDISHYTF. CDR3 bases: TGTGCCAGCAGTGATTTAAGGGACATCTCTCACTACACCTTC.

CDR3 nucleotide sequence: TGTGCCAGCAGCCTAGGACAGGTACAAGGACCCCTCCACTTT. Encoded protein: CASSLGQVQGPLHF. The genes are TRBV9 and TRBJ1-6, with 7 bases matching TRBD1. Losses at the gene ends were 4 bases for V and 12 bases for J; bases not matched to a gene: 10. The CDR3 has 14 residues. Germline lookup yields CDR1 SGDLS and CDR2 YYNGEE.

The chain recombines TRBV7-2 with TRBJ2-5; TRBD2 matches 8 bases. V lost 5 bases to trimming and J lost 3 bases; unmatched junction nucleotides: 5. The CDR3 extends over 14 amino acids. CDR1 is SGHTA and CDR2 is FQGNSA in the germline V gene. The CDR3 coding sequence is TGTGCCAGCAGCCGGGGGGGGACGGAAGAGACCCAGTACTTC. It yields the protein CASSRGGTEETQYF.

This clone was observed a single time. J is TRBJ2-7 and V is TRBV6-2 or TRBV6-3; D uncertain. CDR3 length equals 14 residues. Germline CDR1 is MNHEY and CDR2 is SVGEGT. The ends were cut back, 2 bases at V and 4 bases at J, with 12 bases in the middle. CDR3 in amino acids: CASSYLVRLYEQYF. The CDR3 bases are TGTGCCAGCAGTTACCTGGTAAGACTTTACGAGCAGTACTTC.

This clone was counted once. J is TRBJ1-2 and V is TRBV5-4, with TRBD1 matching 7 bases. V shed 4 bases, J shed 2 bases, and the junction held 2 bases outside the gene matches. This CDR3 is built from 13 residues. The germline gives CDR1 SGHNT, CDR2 YYREEE (reference sequence). This CDR3 is CASSTGANYGYTF. In DNA form, the CDR3 reads TGTGCCAGCAGCACAGGGGCCAACTATGGCTACACCTTC.

The V and J genes are TRBV4-3 and TRBJ2-7; 13 nucleotides match TRBD2. Germline CDR1 LGHNA, CDR2 YSLEER. The CDR3 is 14 residues long. The V segment lost 4 bases and the J segment 8 bases; nucleotides outside the gene matches: 5. CDR3: CASSPGTSGEKQYF. CDR3 in DNA: TGCGCCAGCAGCCCCGGGACTAGCGGGGAGAAGCAGTACTTC.

The chain carries TRBV19 and TRBJ2-5, with D unresolved. V was cut by 1 base and J by 2 bases, with 5 bases left in between. CDR3 length equals 13 residues. CDR1 and CDR2 (germline): LNHDA, SQIVND (reference sequence). CDR3 amino acids: CASSIGQQETQYF. The CDR3 bases are TGTGCCAGTAGTATAGGCCAGCAAGAGACCCAGTACTTC.

The chain links TRBV7-2 to TRBJ2-1; TRBD2 matches 14 bases. Germline V CDR1 and CDR2: SGHTA, FQGNSA. J was trimmed by 0 bases and V by 4 bases; bases with no gene match: 2. This CDR3 has 17 amino acids. This CDR3 reads CASSSGTSGSSYNEQFF. Written as DNA, the CDR3 is TGTGCCAGCAGCTCCGGGACTAGCGGGAGCTCCTACAATGAGCAGTTCTTC.

This rearrangement joins TRBV19 to TRBJ2-3; the D gene is possibly TRBD2 (5 bases). The CDR3 loop spans 15 amino acids. Trimming stripped 1 base from V and 4 bases from J, with 12 bases between. The germline V gene has CDR1 LNHDA and CDR2 SQIVND (reference sequence). The CDR3 nucleotides are TGTGCCAGTAGTATAGGCCTCGACGGGGCAGATACGCAGTATTTT. This sequence encodes CASSIGLDGADTQYF. The whole variable domain, remainder taken from reference TRBV19 and TRBJ2-3, is DGGITQSPKYLFRKEGQNVTLSCEQNLNHDAMYWYRQDPGQGLRLIYYSQIVNDFQKGDIAEGYSVSREKKESFPLTVTSAQKNPTAFYLCASSIGLDGADTQYFGPGTRLTVL.

The V and J genes are TRBV20-1 and TRBJ2-3; 9 nucleotides align to TRBD2. Looked up from germline, CDR1 is DFQATT and CDR2 is SNEGSKA (reference sequence). This CDR3 has 13 amino acids. Losses at the gene ends were 6 bases for V and 6 bases for J; bases not matched to a gene: 7. For the CDR3, the DNA is TGCAGTGCAAGTCGAACTAGCGGGGATACGCAGTATTTT. Encoded protein: CSASRTSGDTQYF.

This sequence joins TRBV9 and TRBJ1-3; D perhaps matches TRBD1 (5 bases). The CDR3 has 12 residues. Germline CDR1 is SGDLS and CDR2 is YYNGEE. V lost 4 bases to trimming and J lost 7 bases, with 9 bases between them. CDR3 loop: CASSTRQNTIYF. DNA of the CDR3: TGTGCCAGCAGCACCCGACAGAACACCATATATTTT. The complete variable domain, with remaining parts taken from reference TRBV9 and TRBJ1-3, reads DSGVTQTPKHLITATGQRVTLRCSPRSGDLSVYWYQQSLDQGLQFLIQYYNGEERAKGNILERFSAQQFPDLHSELNLSSLELGDSALYFCASSTRQNTIYFGEGSWLTVV.

This clone was seen just once. The J gene is TRBJ2-3, the V gene TRBV28; 8 bases agree with TRBD1. There are 15 residues in the CDR3. Germline V gene sequence: CDR1 MDHEN, CDR2 SYDVKM. Unmatched junction bases numbered 7, after V lost 8 bases and J lost 0 bases. The DNA for the CDR3 is TGTGCCAGCGGATCTCAGGGGGCGAGCACAGATACGCAGTATTTT. Amino acid sequence: CASGSQGASTDTQYF.

CDR3 in amino acids: CASTGAGGRPDTQYF. CDR3 in DNA: TGTGCCAGTACGGGGGCGGGGGGGCGCCCAGATACGCAGTATTTT. V is TRBV19 and J is TRBJ2-3; 9 bases line up with TRBD2. Germline trimming cut 7 bases from V and 4 bases from J; bases unmatched to any gene: 9. This CDR3 has 15 amino acids. Looked up from germline, CDR1 is LNHDA and CDR2 is SQIVND (reference sequence).